This T cell receptor beta chain was sequenced during a study of CD8 T cells in ankylosing spondylitis. Libraries of TCR beta came from quantitative 5'-RACE with molecular barcodes. TCRdb fed the 5' RACE reads into MiXCR, producing one record per CDR3 protein. This table holds 210,000 or so distinct CDR3 sequences, 7% to 10% found once. There are a few counts of this clonotype. Germline-derived CDR1 and CDR2 are SGHDN and FVKESK. CDR3 size: 13 residues. The V and J ends lost 4 bases and 5 bases respectively, with 9 bases between them. Sequenced input: blood, either unsorted or a sorted T cell fraction (not recorded which). The chain recombines TRBV14 with TRBJ2-1, with D hard to call. This TCR was recovered from a female donor with ankylosing spondylitis or in good health (not recorded which). The CDR3 sequence: CASSRDLDNEQFF. The DNA of the CDR3 is TGTGCCAGCAGCCGAGACCTTGACAATGAGCAGTTCTTC. Drawing the rest from reference TRBV14 and TRBJ2-1, the complete variable domain is EAGVTQFPSHSVIEKGQTVTLRCDPISGHDNLYWYRRVMGKEIKFLLHFVKESKQDESGMPNNRFLAERTGGTYSTLKVQPAELEDSGVYFCASSRDLDNEQFFGPGTRLTVL.